The following is a TCR beta chain sequence with its context. The data stem from a study of blood T cell repertoires in COVID-19. TCRdb's table, derived via immunoSEQ multiplex PCR, lists solely in-frame clones and lacks some. The table has approximately 440,000 clones, 75% to 90% seen once. Living in 24 US areas, the participants were between roughly 18 and 90 years of age. Two negative PCRs, clearance, or symptom resolution characterized the recovered Cohort 3 donors. This CDR3 has 13 amino acids. V lost 4 bases and J 8 bases, leaving 14 bases between the germline ends. Per germline, CDR1 KGHDR and CDR2 SFDVKD.

This chain joins TRBV24-1 and TRBJ2-7; tentative D call: TRBD1 (5 bases). Sequencing input: PBMCs or T cells enriched from blood (not recorded which). This receptor was identified in a young woman who had recovered from COVID-19. CDR3 in amino acids: CATSDSQGLQQYF. The CDR3 nucleotides read TGTGCCACCAGTGACTCGCAGGGATTGCAGCAGTACTTC.